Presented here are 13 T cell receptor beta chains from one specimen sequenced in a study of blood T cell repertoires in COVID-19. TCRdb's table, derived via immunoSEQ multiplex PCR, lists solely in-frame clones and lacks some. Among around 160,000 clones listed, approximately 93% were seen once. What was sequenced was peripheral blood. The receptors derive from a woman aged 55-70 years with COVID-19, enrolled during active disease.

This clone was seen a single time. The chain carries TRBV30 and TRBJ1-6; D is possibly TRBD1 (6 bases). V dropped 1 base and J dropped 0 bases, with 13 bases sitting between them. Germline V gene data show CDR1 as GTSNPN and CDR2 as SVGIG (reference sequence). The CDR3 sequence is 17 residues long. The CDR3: CAWSGGQTSSYNSPLHF. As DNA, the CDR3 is TGTGCCTGGAGTGGGGGGCAGACAAGCTCCTATAATTCACCCCTCCACTTT.

CDR3 protein: CASSLGTGKTYEQYF. The CDR3 DNA sequence: TGTGCCAGCAGCTTGGGGACAGGGAAGACCTACGAGCAGTACTTC. The chain couples TRBV7-9 to TRBJ2-7; TRBD1 aligns across 9 bases. The CDR3 totals 15 residues. In germline, CDR1 is SEHNR, CDR2 FQNEAQ (reference sequence). Trimming removed 3 bases from V and 2 bases from J; junction bases left unmatched: 5.

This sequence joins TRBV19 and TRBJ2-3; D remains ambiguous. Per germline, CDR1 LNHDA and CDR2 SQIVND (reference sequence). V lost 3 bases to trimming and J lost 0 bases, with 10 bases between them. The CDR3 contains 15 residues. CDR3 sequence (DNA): TGTGCCAGTAGTATTTCTCTCCTTAGCACAGATACGCAGTATTTT. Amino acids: CASSISLLSTDTQYF.

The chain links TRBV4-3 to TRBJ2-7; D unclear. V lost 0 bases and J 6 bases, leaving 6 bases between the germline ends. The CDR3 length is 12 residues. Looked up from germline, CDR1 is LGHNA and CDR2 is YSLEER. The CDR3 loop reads CASSQDGSEQYF. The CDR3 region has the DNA TGCGCCAGCAGCCAAGACGGGTCCGAGCAGTACTTC.

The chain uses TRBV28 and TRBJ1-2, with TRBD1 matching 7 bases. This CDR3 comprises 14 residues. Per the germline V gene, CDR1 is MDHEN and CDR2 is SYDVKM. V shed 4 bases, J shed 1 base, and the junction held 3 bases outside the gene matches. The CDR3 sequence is CASSSGGLNYGYTF. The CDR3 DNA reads TGTGCCAGCAGTTCAGGGGGACTTAACTATGGCTACACCTTC.

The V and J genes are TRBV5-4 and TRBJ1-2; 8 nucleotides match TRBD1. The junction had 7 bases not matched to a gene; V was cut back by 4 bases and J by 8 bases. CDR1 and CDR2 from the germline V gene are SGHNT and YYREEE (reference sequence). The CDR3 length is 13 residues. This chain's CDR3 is CASSPGQGLGYTF. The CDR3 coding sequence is TGTGCCAGCAGCCCCGGACAGGGACTAGGCTACACCTTC.

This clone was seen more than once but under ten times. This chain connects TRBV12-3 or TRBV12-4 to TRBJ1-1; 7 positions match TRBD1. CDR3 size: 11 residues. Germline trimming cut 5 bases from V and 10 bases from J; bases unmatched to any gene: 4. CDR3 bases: TGTGCCAGCAGTCCGGAGGGGGCAGCTTTCTTT. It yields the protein CASSPEGAAFF.

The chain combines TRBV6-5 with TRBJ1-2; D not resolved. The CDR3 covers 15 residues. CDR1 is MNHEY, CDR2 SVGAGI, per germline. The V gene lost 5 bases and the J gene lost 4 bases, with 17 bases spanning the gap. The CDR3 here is CASSTGLLLGYGYTF. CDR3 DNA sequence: TGTGCCAGCAGTACCGGACTGTTATTGGGCTATGGCTACACCTTC.

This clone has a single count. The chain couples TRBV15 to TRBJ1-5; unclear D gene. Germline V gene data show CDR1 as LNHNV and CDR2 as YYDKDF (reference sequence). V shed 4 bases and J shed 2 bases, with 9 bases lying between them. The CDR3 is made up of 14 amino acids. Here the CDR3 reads CATSMAGGNQPQHF. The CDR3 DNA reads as TGTGCCACCAGCATGGCGGGTGGCAATCAGCCCCAGCATTTT.

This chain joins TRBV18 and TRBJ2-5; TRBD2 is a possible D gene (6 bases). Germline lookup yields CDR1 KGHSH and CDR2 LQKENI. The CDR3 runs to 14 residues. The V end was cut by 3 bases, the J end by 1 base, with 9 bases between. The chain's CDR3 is CASSPRGLQETQYF. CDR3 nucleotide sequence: TGTGCCAGCTCACCTAGGGGACTCCAAGAGACCCAGTACTTC.

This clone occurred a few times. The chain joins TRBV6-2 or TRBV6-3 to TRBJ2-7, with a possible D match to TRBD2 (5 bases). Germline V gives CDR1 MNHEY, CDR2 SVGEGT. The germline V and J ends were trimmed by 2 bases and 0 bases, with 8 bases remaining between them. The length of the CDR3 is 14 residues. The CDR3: CASSYQEASYEQYF. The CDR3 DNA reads TGTGCCAGCAGTTACCAGGAGGCCTCCTACGAGCAGTACTTC.

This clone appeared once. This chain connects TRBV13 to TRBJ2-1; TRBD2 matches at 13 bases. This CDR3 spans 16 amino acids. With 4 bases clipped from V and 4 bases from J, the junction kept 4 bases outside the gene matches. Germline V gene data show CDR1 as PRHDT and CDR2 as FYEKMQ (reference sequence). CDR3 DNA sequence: TGTGCCAGCAGCTCGACTAGCGGGGGGACATACAATGAGCAGTTCTTC. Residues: CASSSTSGGTYNEQFF. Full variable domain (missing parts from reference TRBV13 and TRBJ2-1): AAGVIQSPRHLIKEKRETATLKCYPIPRHDTVYWYQQGPGQDPQFLISFYEKMQSDKGSIPDRFSAQQFSDYHSELNMSSLELGDSALYFCASSSTSGGTYNEQFFGPGTRLTVL.

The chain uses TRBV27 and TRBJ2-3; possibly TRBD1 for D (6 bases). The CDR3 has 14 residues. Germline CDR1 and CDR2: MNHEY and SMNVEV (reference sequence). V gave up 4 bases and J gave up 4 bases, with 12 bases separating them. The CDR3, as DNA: TGTGCCAGCAGTTCTACAGGGAGATCAGATACGCAGTATTTT. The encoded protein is CASSSTGRSDTQYF.